This T cell receptor (beta chain) derives from a study of cytomegalovirus exposure and HLA in healthy donors. Study-level findings and limits: In vitro testing confirmed a few CMV-associated chains as specific for CMV antigens.

Comment on this clone: Its specificity is unknown.

V lost 4 bases, J lost 0 bases, and 12 bases lay in between. The CDR3 has 15 residues. CDR1 and CDR2 (germline): LGHNT, FRNRAP. PCR employed 60 Vbeta and 13 Jbeta primers. Some clones are missing from TCRdb's copy, which holds only in-frame ones; the method was immunoSEQ multiplex PCR. The sample has around 170,000 clones; 70% to 80% are singletons. The TCR comes from a man aged 18 to 29 in good health and CMV-seronegative. Sequencing input: PBMCs. The chain recombines TRBV12-5 with TRBJ2-5; no reliable D call. CDR3 region: CASGSRNTYQETQYF. Here the CDR3 DNA reads TGTGCTAGTGGTTCCAGAAACACATACCAAGAGACCCAGTACTTC.